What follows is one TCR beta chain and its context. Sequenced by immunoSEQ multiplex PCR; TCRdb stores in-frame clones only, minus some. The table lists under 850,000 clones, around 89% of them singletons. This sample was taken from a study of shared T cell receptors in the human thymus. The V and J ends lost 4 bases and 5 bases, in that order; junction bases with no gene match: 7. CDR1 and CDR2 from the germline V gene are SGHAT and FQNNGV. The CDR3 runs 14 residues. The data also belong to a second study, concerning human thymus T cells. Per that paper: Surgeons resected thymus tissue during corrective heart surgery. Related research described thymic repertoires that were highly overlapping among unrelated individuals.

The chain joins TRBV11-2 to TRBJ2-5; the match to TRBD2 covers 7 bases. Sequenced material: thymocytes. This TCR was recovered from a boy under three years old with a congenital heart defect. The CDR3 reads CASSSWTRRETQYF. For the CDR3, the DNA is TGTGCCAGCAGCTCGTGGACTAGGAGGGAGACCCAGTACTTC.